This is a list of T cell receptor beta chains from one sample in a study of OX40 agonist ivuxolimab in advanced cancers. Generated by immunoSEQ multiplex PCR, the TCRdb table keeps only in-frame clones and is missing some. The sample holds some 64,000 clones, around 93% seen once. Sequenced material: CD4+ or CD8+ T cells sorted from blood, taken in a trial of the OX40 agonist ivuxolimab. All receptors derive from an adult with an advanced solid tumor such as melanoma, head and neck, liver or kidney cancer. CDR3s include the opening cysteine and the closing phenylalanine or tryptophan. A D gene is named only where the DNA matches it firmly. Size is stated for part of the rows, as once, few or many counts, or as a class when the clone is expanded.

CDR3aa: CASSLAMGLGPVTDTQYF
CDR3nt: TGTGCCAGCAGCTTAGCGATGGGTCTCGGGCCGGTCACAGATACGCAGTATTTT
j_gene: TRBJ2-3
abundance: -
v_gene: TRBV7-8
d_gene: -

CDR3aa: CASSLEGQPQHF
CDR3nt: TGTGCCAGCAGCTTGGAAGGTCAGCCCCAGCATTTT
j_gene: TRBJ1-5
abundance: few
v_gene: TRBV5-4
d_gene: -

CDR3aa: CSVDLTDTQYF
CDR3nt: TGCAGCGTTGACCTCACAGATACGCAGTATTTT
j_gene: TRBJ2-3
abundance: -
v_gene: TRBV29-1
d_gene: -

CDR3aa: CASSFTGGANIQYF
CDR3nt: TGTGCCAGCAGTTTTACGGGAGGGGCGAACATTCAGTACTTC
j_gene: TRBJ2-4
abundance: few
v_gene: TRBV27
d_gene: TRBD2

CDR3aa: CASSEDPIIPGNSPLHF
CDR3nt: TGTGCCAGCAGTGAGGACCCAATTATCCCCGGGAATTCACCCCTCCACTTT
j_gene: TRBJ1-6
abundance: -
v_gene: TRBV6-1
d_gene: -

CDR3aa: CASSDGRGDTEAFF
CDR3nt: TGTGCCAGCAGCGACGGACGGGGGGACACTGAAGCTTTCTTT
j_gene: TRBJ1-1
abundance: -
v_gene: TRBV5-5
d_gene: -

CDR3aa: CAWNWPLTGPSGNEQFF
CDR3nt: TGTGCCTGGAATTGGCCTTTGACAGGTCCCTCGGGGAATGAGCAGTTCTTC
j_gene: TRBJ2-1
abundance: -
v_gene: TRBV30
d_gene: -

CDR3aa: CASSLLAGGPETQYF
CDR3nt: TGCGCCAGCAGCCTCCTAGCGGGAGGGCCAGAGACCCAGTACTTC
j_gene: TRBJ2-5
abundance: -
v_gene: TRBV4-3
d_gene: TRBD2

CDR3aa: CASSIGPRQFPRQPQHF
CDR3nt: TGTGCCAGTAGTATAGGGCCCAGACAGTTCCCTAGGCAGCCCCAGCATTTT
j_gene: TRBJ1-5
abundance: -
v_gene: TRBV19
d_gene: -

CDR3aa: CASSEGPGLGLDGYTF
CDR3nt: TGTGCCAGCAGTGAAGGGCCAGGGTTGGGCCTTGATGGCTACACCTTC
j_gene: TRBJ1-2
abundance: -
v_gene: TRBV2
d_gene: -

CDR3aa: CASSLSGAWETQYF
CDR3nt: TGTGCCAGCAGCTTGTCCGGGGCCTGGGAGACCCAGTACTTC
j_gene: TRBJ2-5
abundance: -
v_gene: TRBV11-2
d_gene: -

CDR3aa: CAWSDGTNTEAFF
CDR3nt: TGTGCCTGGAGTGATGGGACGAACACTGAAGCTTTCTTT
j_gene: TRBJ1-1
abundance: few
v_gene: TRBV30
d_gene: -

CDR3aa: CASSVGSTGYTEAFF
CDR3nt: TGTGCCAGCAGCGTAGGTTCCACAGGATATACTGAAGCTTTCTTT
j_gene: TRBJ1-1
abundance: -
v_gene: TRBV9
d_gene: -

CDR3aa: CASSLEIIGVSNQPQHF
CDR3nt: TGTGCCAGCAGCTTAGAGATAATAGGGGTGAGCAATCAGCCCCAGCATTTT
j_gene: TRBJ1-5
abundance: few
v_gene: TRBV7-8
d_gene: -

CDR3aa: CASSSPRTGMNTEAFF
CDR3nt: TGTGCCAGCAGCTCCCCCCGGACGGGAATGAACACTGAAGCTTTCTTT
j_gene: TRBJ1-1
abundance: -
v_gene: TRBV11-3
d_gene: -

CDR3aa: CASSEGGVQFF
CDR3nt: TGTGCCAGCAGTGAAGGCGGGGTCCAGTTCTTC
j_gene: TRBJ2-1
abundance: -
v_gene: TRBV2
d_gene: -

CDR3aa: CAWSGETEAFF
CDR3nt: TGTGCCTGGAGTGGCGAGACTGAAGCTTTCTTT
j_gene: TRBJ1-1
abundance: -
v_gene: TRBV30
d_gene: -

CDR3aa: CASSFYPRTSGAINIQYF
CDR3nt: TGCGCCAGCAGCTTCTATCCTAGGACTAGCGGGGCGATAAACATTCAGTACTTC
j_gene: TRBJ2-4
abundance: once
v_gene: TRBV5-1
d_gene: TRBD2

CDR3aa: CASSLPVYWTGTGELFF
CDR3nt: TGTGCCAGCAGTTTACCCGTCTATTGGACAGGGACCGGGGAGCTGTTTTTT
j_gene: TRBJ2-2
abundance: -
v_gene: TRBV28
d_gene: TRBD1

CDR3aa: CSVASTDTQYF
CDR3nt: TGCAGCGTTGCTAGCACAGATACGCAGTATTTT
j_gene: TRBJ2-3
abundance: -
v_gene: TRBV29-1
d_gene: -

CDR3aa: CASSAGTASNQPQHF
CDR3nt: TGCGCCAGCAGCGCCGGGACAGCTAGCAATCAGCCCCAGCATTTT
j_gene: TRBJ1-5
abundance: -
v_gene: TRBV5-1
d_gene: TRBD1

CDR3aa: CASSLQASFTDTQYF
CDR3nt: TGTGCCAGCAGTTTACAGGCCAGCTTCACAGATACGCAGTATTTT
j_gene: TRBJ2-3
abundance: -
v_gene: TRBV28
d_gene: -

CDR3aa: CASSLGLTSYTQYF
CDR3nt: TGTGCCAGCAGCTTAGGGCTAACCTCTTATACGCAGTATTTT
j_gene: TRBJ2-3
abundance: -
v_gene: TRBV7-3
d_gene: -

CDR3aa: CASSQGGSSGHYNEQFF
CDR3nt: TGTGCCAGCAGCCAAGGAGGCTCTAGCGGCCATTACAATGAGCAGTTCTTC
j_gene: TRBJ2-1
abundance: -
v_gene: TRBV11-1
d_gene: TRBD2

CDR3aa: CASAGTSSDTEAFF
CDR3nt: TGTGCCAGCGCCGGGACATCTTCCGACACTGAAGCTTTCTTT
j_gene: TRBJ1-1
abundance: -
v_gene: TRBV6-6
d_gene: -

CDR3aa: CASSQEGASYNEQFF
CDR3nt: TGCGCCAGCAGCCAAGAAGGGGCCTCCTACAATGAGCAGTTCTTC
j_gene: TRBJ2-1
abundance: -
v_gene: TRBV4-1
d_gene: -

CDR3aa: CASSFGGDSPYEQYF
CDR3nt: TGTGCCAGCAGCTTTGGTGGCGACAGCCCCTACGAGCAGTACTTC
j_gene: TRBJ2-7
abundance: -
v_gene: TRBV7-8
d_gene: -

CDR3aa: CATTPLAGAKRSSYNEQFF
CDR3nt: TGTGCCACTACCCCACTAGCGGGGGCAAAACGATCATCCTACAATGAGCAGTTCTTC
j_gene: TRBJ2-1
abundance: -
v_gene: TRBV6-7
d_gene: TRBD2

CDR3aa: CASGQNEKLFF
CDR3nt: TGTGCTAGTGGTCAAAATGAAAAACTGTTTTTT
j_gene: TRBJ1-4
abundance: -
v_gene: TRBV12-5
d_gene: -

CDR3aa: CASSPGQGNGYTF
CDR3nt: TGTGCCAGCAGCCCCGGACAGGGGAATGGCTACACCTTC
j_gene: TRBJ1-2
abundance: -
v_gene: TRBV6-5
d_gene: TRBD1

CDR3aa: CASSYEKWAFF
CDR3nt: TGTGCCAGCAGTTACGAAAAGTGGGCTTTCTTT
j_gene: TRBJ1-1
abundance: -
v_gene: TRBV6-5
d_gene: -

CDR3aa: CAWRVERGGNQPQHF
CDR3nt: TGTGCCTGGAGAGTTGAGAGGGGAGGCAATCAGCCCCAGCATTTT
j_gene: TRBJ1-5
abundance: -
v_gene: TRBV30
d_gene: -